This entry is about one T cell receptor (beta chain). As yet, its antigen is unknown. Per individual sample, total RNA of at least 5.5 micrograms was extracted. A second roughly 7 to 11 cycle PCR used barcoded and J-beta primers. MiXCR, applied by TCRdb to the 5' RACE reads, yields one record per CDR3 protein. The sample carries fewer than 750,000 distinct CDR3 sequences, around 50% recorded once. These data are taken from a study of blood T cells in healthy people across ages. General study results and limits: A strong correlation between TCR beta diversity and naive T cell percentage was seen.

V lost 4 bases and J lost 0, with 13 bases in between. The CDR3 loop spans 15 amino acids. The germline gives CDR1 MNHNS, CDR2 SASEGT. What was sequenced was blood. The rearrangement uses TRBV6-1 and TRBJ2-7, with D unresolved. The receptor's source is an elderly woman in good health. Written as DNA, the CDR3 is TGTGCCAGCAGTGTATCAGGCGTTAGCTCCTACGAGCAGTACTTC. Translation: CASSVSGVSSYEQYF.